This TCR beta chain was observed in a study of blood T cell repertoires in COVID-19. The CDR3 has 13 residues. The germline V gene encodes CDR1 LNHDA and CDR2 SQIVND (reference sequence). The V gene lost 5 bases and the J gene lost 4 bases, with 11 bases spanning the gap. Original processing methods: Amplification of reference gene primers was used by the study to estimate nucleated cell counts. TCRdb's copy holds only in-frame clones and misses some; the assay was immunoSEQ multiplex PCR. The DNA was the basis for D and trimming; V, J and clone size are from that table. The data hold a few hundred thousand clones, with around 87% observed a single time.

This sequence was found in a woman between 65 and 79 years old with active or convalescent COVID-19. V usage is TRBV19 and J usage is TRBJ1-1, with a tentative D call TRBD1 (5 bases). Sequencing input: peripheral blood. CDR3 nucleotides: TGTGCCAGTAGTCCGGGACTGGCCACTGAAGCTTTCTTT. Amino acid sequence: CASSPGLATEAFF.